What follows are 12 T cell receptor beta chains derived from one specimen sequenced in a study of control samples from healthy donors and cancer patients. Using immunoSEQ multiplex PCR, the repertoire was profiled, and TCRdb retains in-frame clones only, with some absent. The sample holds about 200,000 clones. The sequenced sample consisted of blood. These receptors were taken from a woman aged 25 to 39 in good health.

The V and J genes are TRBV5-1 and TRBJ2-4, with TRBD2 as a possible D gene (5 bases). The V end lost 0 bases, the J end lost 4 bases, and 8 bases lay between the germline ends. This CDR3 has 14 amino acids. The germline V gene encodes CDR1 SGHRS and CDR2 YFSETQ. The CDR3 loop is CASSLAEGKNIQYF. DNA for the CDR3: TGCGCCAGCAGCTTGGCCGAGGGTAAAAACATTCAGTACTTC.

The chain is built from TRBV4-1 and TRBJ2-5; TRBD1 agrees at 11 bases. V dropped 4 bases and J dropped 1; count of bases not matched to a gene: 5. CDR1 and CDR2 from the germline V gene are MGHRA and YSYEKL. The CDR3 consists of 16 residues. Here the CDR3 reads CASSPRTGGFQETQYF. DNA of the CDR3: TGCGCCAGCAGCCCGCGGACAGGGGGCTTCCAAGAGACCCAGTACTTC.

This chain connects TRBV28 to TRBJ1-6; 7 bases are shared with TRBD1. This CDR3 is 14 amino acids long. With 10 bases clipped from V and 8 bases from J, the junction kept 11 bases outside the gene matches. Germline CDR1 is MDHEN and CDR2 is SYDVKM. The chain's CDR3 is CATLDRRPYSPLHF. The CDR3 bases are TGTGCCACCCTGGACAGGAGGCCATATTCACCCCTCCACTTT.

V usage is TRBV3-1 (or the pseudogene TRBV3-2) and J usage is TRBJ1-1, with 7 bases matching TRBD1. The germline V gene has CDR1 LGHDT and CDR2 YNNKEL (reference sequence). The CDR3 runs 13 residues. Trimming at V came to 5 bases and at J to 11 bases, leaving 11 bases not matched to a gene. The CDR3 region is CASSTYRGGYAFF. The CDR3, as DNA: TGTGCCAGCAGCACCTACAGGGGAGGCTACGCTTTCTTT.

The chain's CDR3 is CASSDAGTGNTEAFF. The CDR3 DNA reads TGTGCCAGCAGTGACGCCGGGACAGGGAACACTGAAGCTTTCTTT. The chain is built from TRBV27 and TRBJ1-1; 8 bases fit TRBD1. V lost 5 bases and J lost 1; bases outside the gene matches: 6. Germline CDR1 and CDR2: MNHEY and SMNVEV (reference sequence). The CDR3 contains 15 residues.

The genes are TRBV7-9 and TRBJ2-3; D gene unclear. The germline V gene encodes CDR1 SEHNR and CDR2 FQNEAQ (reference sequence). V gave up 5 bases and J gave up 4 bases, with 10 bases separating them. The CDR3 contains 13 residues. The CDR3 loop reads CASSLYSADTQYF. The CDR3 DNA reads as TGTGCCAGCAGCCTATACAGCGCAGATACGCAGTATTTT.

Here the CDR3 reads CASSLAGSSYEQYF. CDR3 nucleotide sequence: TGTGCCAGCAGCTTGGCAGGGAGCTCCTACGAGCAGTACTTC. The chain carries TRBV5-6 and TRBJ2-7; perhaps D is TRBD1 or TRBD2 (5 bases each). The V and J ends lost 0 bases and 0 bases respectively, with 7 bases between them. This CDR3 region has 14 residues. Germline assignment: CDR1 SGHDT and CDR2 YYEEEE.

The CDR3 sequence is CASSAHSGAPRSPLHF. CDR3 coding DNA: TGTGCCAGCAGTGCGCACTCCGGGGCCCCGAGGTCACCCCTCCACTTT. The chain links TRBV25-1 to TRBJ1-6; D possibly corresponds to TRBD1 (5 bases). The germline V gene has CDR1 MGHDK and CDR2 SYGVNS. Trimming removed 4 bases from V and 10 bases from J, with 20 bases in between. The CDR3 has 16 residues.

This rearrangement joins TRBV28 to TRBJ1-5; D is possibly TRBD1 (6 bases). In germline, CDR1 is MDHEN, CDR2 SYDVKM. The CDR3 covers 13 residues. V lost 6 bases to trimming and J lost 11 bases, with 17 bases between them. This CDR3 is CASSPDSFEAQHF. DNA of the CDR3: TGTGCCAGCAGCCCGGACAGTTTCGAGGCCCAGCATTTT.

As for this clone: Distinct nucleotide sequences in the sample also encode this CDR3. This chain joins TRBV27 and TRBJ1-6; D gene ambiguous. V lost 3 bases and J 6 bases, leaving 6 bases between the germline ends. The length of the CDR3 is 13 residues. Germline lookup yields CDR1 MNHEY and CDR2 SMNVEV (reference sequence). The CDR3: CASSLGGNSPLHF. CDR3 coding DNA: TGTGCCAGCAGTTTGGGCGGTAATTCACCCCTCCACTTT.

V usage is TRBV24-1 and J usage is TRBJ2-2; weak D call: TRBD2 (5 bases). This CDR3 has 15 residues. Germline V gene lookup returns CDR1 KGHDR and CDR2 SFDVKD. With 4 bases removed from V and 5 bases from J, the gap between germline ends came to 13 bases. Here the CDR3 reads CATSDPGSGTGELFF. The CDR3 DNA reads TGTGCCACCAGTGACCCAGGTTCGGGAACCGGGGAGCTGTTTTTT.

The rearrangement joins TRBV6-5 to TRBJ1-4; D call uncertain. Germline V CDR1 and CDR2: MNHEY, SVGAGI. The CDR3 has 15 amino acids. V was clipped by 6 bases and J by 0 bases, with 11 bases between them. This CDR3 is CASREYYATNEKLFF. For the CDR3, the DNA is TGTGCCAGCAGGGAGTACTACGCAACTAATGAAAAACTGTTTTTT.